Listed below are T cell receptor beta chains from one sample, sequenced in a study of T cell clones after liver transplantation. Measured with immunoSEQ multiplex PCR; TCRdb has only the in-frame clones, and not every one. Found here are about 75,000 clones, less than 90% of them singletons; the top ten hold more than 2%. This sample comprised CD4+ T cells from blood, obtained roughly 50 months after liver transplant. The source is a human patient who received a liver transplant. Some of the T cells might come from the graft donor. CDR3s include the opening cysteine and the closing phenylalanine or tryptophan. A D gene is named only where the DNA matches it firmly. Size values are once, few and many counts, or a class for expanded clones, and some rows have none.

CDR3nt: TGTGCCAGCTCACCACGGAGGGCGGACAATGAGCAGTTCTTC; CDR3aa: CASSPRRADNEQFF; d_gene: .; v_gene: TRBV18; abundance: .; j_gene: TRBJ2-1
CDR3nt: TGTGCCAGCTCGTACCAGGGTACGGAAAAACTGTTTTTT; CDR3aa: CASSYQGTEKLFF; d_gene: .; v_gene: TRBV6-5; abundance: .; j_gene: TRBJ1-4
CDR3nt: TGTGCCAGCAGCACCAGAAGGGGGCCAGATACGCAGTATTTT; CDR3aa: CASSTRRGPDTQYF; d_gene: TRBD1; v_gene: TRBV7-6; abundance: .; j_gene: TRBJ2-3
CDR3nt: TGTGCCAGCAGACCGGGACTAGGGATTAGCACAGATACGCAGTATTTT; CDR3aa: CASRPGLGISTDTQYF; d_gene: TRBD2; v_gene: TRBV7-2; abundance: .; j_gene: TRBJ2-3
CDR3nt: TGCGCCAGCAGCCAACCGACAGGGAACTATGGCTACACCTTC; CDR3aa: CASSQPTGNYGYTF; d_gene: TRBD1; v_gene: TRBV4-1; abundance: .; j_gene: TRBJ1-2
CDR3nt: TGTGCCAGCAGCAAAGGCCTAGGGTATACGCAGTATTTT; CDR3aa: CASSKGLGYTQYF; d_gene: .; v_gene: TRBV7-9; abundance: .; j_gene: TRBJ2-3
CDR3nt: TGTGCCAGCAGGCGCGTGGGTGAAAAACTGTTTTTT; CDR3aa: CASRRVGEKLFF; d_gene: .; v_gene: TRBV6-5; abundance: .; j_gene: TRBJ1-4
CDR3nt: TGTGCCAGCCACAGTTTAAGGGGTTCACCCCTCCACTTT; CDR3aa: CASHSLRGSPLHF; d_gene: .; v_gene: TRBV27; abundance: .; j_gene: TRBJ1-6
CDR3nt: TGTGCCAGCAGCTCTATCCTAGCTAACTATGGCTACACCTTC; CDR3aa: CASSSILANYGYTF; d_gene: .; v_gene: TRBV6-6; abundance: .; j_gene: TRBJ1-2
CDR3nt: TGTGCCAGCAGCGCCCACAGGGGTACATCTGGGGCCAACGTCCTGACTTTC; CDR3aa: CASSAHRGTSGANVLTF; d_gene: TRBD1; v_gene: TRBV11-3; abundance: .; j_gene: TRBJ2-6
CDR3nt: TGTGCCAGCATCAAGGACTTCTCTGGAAACACCATATATTTT; CDR3aa: CASIKDFSGNTIYF; d_gene: .; v_gene: TRBV2; abundance: .; j_gene: TRBJ1-3
CDR3nt: TGTGCCAGCAGCTTAGATAACAAGGGAGTGGAGTACTTC; CDR3aa: CASSLDNKGVEYF; d_gene: .; v_gene: TRBV7-2; abundance: .; j_gene: TRBJ2-7
CDR3nt: TGTGCCAGCAGCCAAGTTAGGGGAGGCGGCTACACCTTC; CDR3aa: CASSQVRGGGYTF; d_gene: .; v_gene: TRBV4-2; abundance: .; j_gene: TRBJ1-2
CDR3nt: TGCGCCAGCAGAACCGGGACAGGGGCCCCTGAAGCTTTCTTT; CDR3aa: CASRTGTGAPEAFF; d_gene: TRBD1; v_gene: TRBV5-1; abundance: few; j_gene: TRBJ1-1
CDR3nt: TGTGCCAGCAGTCTTTTGACTGGGGGGCAGGAACAGCCCCAGCATTTT; CDR3aa: CASSLLTGGQEQPQHF; d_gene: .; v_gene: TRBV28; abundance: .; j_gene: TRBJ1-5
CDR3nt: TGTGCCAGCAGCCTGGGACTGCCTCCCTACGAGCAGTACTTC; CDR3aa: CASSLGLPPYEQYF; d_gene: .; v_gene: TRBV5-4; abundance: few; j_gene: TRBJ2-7
CDR3nt: TGTGCCAGCAGTCCGGGACTAGCGGGATACGAGCAGTACTTC; CDR3aa: CASSPGLAGYEQYF; d_gene: TRBD2; v_gene: TRBV2; abundance: .; j_gene: TRBJ2-7
CDR3nt: TGTGCCAGCAGCTTGGCGATACAGGGAGCCACTGAAGCTTTCTTT; CDR3aa: CASSLAIQGATEAFF; d_gene: .; v_gene: TRBV7-2; abundance: .; j_gene: TRBJ1-1
CDR3nt: TGTGCCAGCAGTGAAGAGTGGGGGAACACTGAAGCTTTCTTT; CDR3aa: CASSEEWGNTEAFF; d_gene: .; v_gene: TRBV2; abundance: .; j_gene: TRBJ1-1
CDR3nt: TGCGCCAGCAGCCAAGATGCGGGTGGACAGGGCGGTGGAAACACCATATATTTT; CDR3aa: CASSQDAGGQGGGNTIYF; d_gene: TRBD1; v_gene: TRBV4-1; abundance: few; j_gene: TRBJ1-3
CDR3nt: TGTGCCAGCAGCCAAGGGTTAGCGGGGGGGACAGATACGCAGTATTTT; CDR3aa: CASSQGLAGGTDTQYF; d_gene: TRBD2; v_gene: TRBV4-2; abundance: once; j_gene: TRBJ2-3
CDR3nt: TGTGCCAGCAGCACCGAAAGGGACAGCTATGGCTACACCTTC; CDR3aa: CASSTERDSYGYTF; d_gene: TRBD1; v_gene: TRBV7-2; abundance: .; j_gene: TRBJ1-2
CDR3nt: TGTGCCAGCAGCTTGAGCTTAGATCAGCCCCAGCATTTT; CDR3aa: CASSLSLDQPQHF; d_gene: .; v_gene: TRBV7-3; abundance: .; j_gene: TRBJ1-5
CDR3nt: TGCGCCAGCAGCCAAGAGGGACAGGGTGGGAACACTGAAGCTTTCTTT; CDR3aa: CASSQEGQGGNTEAFF; d_gene: TRBD1; v_gene: TRBV4-3; abundance: .; j_gene: TRBJ1-1
CDR3nt: TGTGCCAGCAGCTTGTTGAGGGGGGGTGAGACCCAGTACTTC; CDR3aa: CASSLLRGGETQYF; d_gene: .; v_gene: TRBV7-2; abundance: .; j_gene: TRBJ2-5
CDR3nt: TGTGCCAGCGCAGGCAGGTTAGACAGATCCTACAATGAGCAGTTCTTC; CDR3aa: CASAGRLDRSYNEQFF; d_gene: .; v_gene: TRBV13; abundance: .; j_gene: TRBJ2-1
CDR3nt: TGCGCCAGCAGCCGCTCCCGTGTTGAGAACACCGGGGAGCTGTTTTTT; CDR3aa: CASSRSRVENTGELFF; d_gene: .; v_gene: TRBV4-3; abundance: .; j_gene: TRBJ2-2
CDR3nt: TGTGCCAGCAGCCAAGATCGGGCGACCGCGGCTTCTGGGGCCAACGTCCTGACTTTC; CDR3aa: CASSQDRATAASGANVLTF; d_gene: .; v_gene: TRBV4-2; abundance: .; j_gene: TRBJ2-6
CDR3nt: TGTGCCAGCAACAAGGGACTAGCGGGGGGGAACACCGGGGAGCTGTTTTTT; CDR3aa: CASNKGLAGGNTGELFF; d_gene: TRBD2; v_gene: TRBV27; abundance: .; j_gene: TRBJ2-2
CDR3nt: TGCGCCAGCAGCTTGCGTCAGGGTCTTACTGAAGCTTTCTTT; CDR3aa: CASSLRQGLTEAFF; d_gene: .; v_gene: TRBV5-1; abundance: once; j_gene: TRBJ1-1
CDR3nt: TGCAGCGTTGGGGACAGGGGAGGCTATGGCTACACCTTC; CDR3aa: CSVGDRGGYGYTF; d_gene: TRBD1; v_gene: TRBV29-1; abundance: once; j_gene: TRBJ1-2
CDR3nt: TGCGCCAGCAGCCAAGAGAAGTCGGGGGGATCACCCCTCCACTTT; CDR3aa: CASSQEKSGGSPLHF; d_gene: .; v_gene: TRBV4-3; abundance: .; j_gene: TRBJ1-6
CDR3nt: TGTGCCAGCCATTGGTCCTCAGGGGTGAACACTGAAGCTTTCTTT; CDR3aa: CASHWSSGVNTEAFF; d_gene: .; v_gene: TRBV2; abundance: .; j_gene: TRBJ1-1
CDR3nt: TGTGCCAGCAGAGATACAGCGGAAGAGACCCAGTACTTC; CDR3aa: CASRDTAEETQYF; d_gene: .; v_gene: TRBV6-6; abundance: .; j_gene: TRBJ2-5
CDR3nt: TGTGCCAGCAGCTATGGACTAGCGGGGGGGATCAATGAGCAGTTCTTC; CDR3aa: CASSYGLAGGINEQFF; d_gene: TRBD2; v_gene: TRBV5-4; abundance: .; j_gene: TRBJ2-1
CDR3nt: TGCGCCAGCAGCCAAGTTTTTTCTGGAAACACCATATATTTT; CDR3aa: CASSQVFSGNTIYF; d_gene: .; v_gene: TRBV4-1; abundance: .; j_gene: TRBJ1-3
CDR3nt: TGCGCCAGCAGCCAAGATTGGGTTCGGGCAACTAATGAAAAACTGTTTTTT; CDR3aa: CASSQDWVRATNEKLFF; d_gene: .; v_gene: TRBV4-1; abundance: .; j_gene: TRBJ1-4
CDR3nt: TGTGCCAGCAGCTTGACAGGCCCTGGTTCACCCCTCCACTTT; CDR3aa: CASSLTGPGSPLHF; d_gene: .; v_gene: TRBV7-2; abundance: .; j_gene: TRBJ1-6
CDR3nt: TGTGCCAGCAGCCTAGGGGATAGGTATGGCTACACCTTC; CDR3aa: CASSLGDRYGYTF; d_gene: .; v_gene: TRBV6-6; abundance: .; j_gene: TRBJ1-2
CDR3nt: TGTGCCAGCAGAAGGGAGACTAGCGGGTACACCGGGGAGCTGTTTTTT; CDR3aa: CASRRETSGYTGELFF; d_gene: TRBD2; v_gene: TRBV5-6; abundance: .; j_gene: TRBJ2-2
CDR3nt: TGTGCCAGCAGCGTCGGGAGAGTGAACACTGAAGCTTTCTTT; CDR3aa: CASSVGRVNTEAFF; d_gene: .; v_gene: TRBV11-2; abundance: .; j_gene: TRBJ1-1